One T cell receptor (beta chain) is described in this entry. Germline CDR1 reads KGHDR; CDR2 reads SFDVKD. CDR3 length equals 15 residues. The V gene end was trimmed by 4 bases and the J gene end by 7 bases; junction bases not matched to a gene: 7. Per the original methods: Amplification from reference gene primers served as the basis for estimated nucleated cell counts. The table came from immunoSEQ multiplex PCR; TCRdb's copy has only in-frame clones and leaves some out. Clone size and V and J calls were adopted from that table, with D and trimming inferred from the DNA. This table holds approximately 50,000 clones, about 85% found once. The data belong to a study of blood T cell repertoires in COVID-19. Across the whole study: COVID-19 samples collected from the United States, Italy and Spain covered acute and convalescent phases. T cells, B-cell-depleted T cells, or PBMCs provided the cDNA or gDNA that served as material.

This sequence joins TRBV24-1 and TRBJ2-5; 11 positions match TRBD1. Sequencing was performed on peripheral blood. The source of this sequence is a human donor in a cohort sampled during active COVID-19. This chain's CDR3 is CATSDPGTGGGTQYF. The CDR3 bases are TGTGCCACCAGTGACCCGGGGACAGGGGGTGGGACCCAGTACTTC.